This T cell receptor (beta chain) was found in a study of CD8 T cells in ankylosing spondylitis listed by TCRdb under 2017. General notes on the study: The study set out to find disease-linked TCR variants by profiling T cell receptor beta repertoires in ankylosing spondylitis patients and healthy donors. The full study cohort was made up of about 24 ankylosing spondylitis patients and 108 healthy donors. Peripheral blood samples were taken, and synovial fluid was additionally collected from ankylosing spondylitis patients.

This clonotype was counted between two and nine times. What antigen it recognizes has not been identified. Within one base of it there is no much larger clone, and no base qualities were kept. Overall study results and their limits: Significant enrichment of the disease-linked clones was reported in matched synovial fluid samples from ankylosing spondylitis patients. Blood from ankylosing spondylitis patients appeared to be characterized by a TCR beta motif composed of about eight highly homologous amino acid variants. In peripheral blood, the disease-linked clones were found at relatively low frequencies and had a CD8+ phenotype. Some of the motif variants had been reported before in the synovial fluid and blood of reactive arthritis patients, a finding that suggests common disease-initiation mechanisms.

CDR1 and CDR2, per the germline V gene, are KGHDR and SFDVKD. The CDR3 has 11 amino acids, counting the end cysteine and phenylalanine. Here the CDR3 DNA is all that survives: 33 bases in frame from base 1. V was cut back by 10 bases and J by 4 bases, leaving a gap of 9 bases between them. TCRdb names Illumina HiSeq 2500 as the instrument used. TCR beta libraries were prepared by quantitative 5'-RACE with molecular barcodes. The authors' analysis ran thus. Disease-linked TCR variants were identified with a new computational method built on a probabilistic model of VDJ rearrangement. TCRdb reprocessing: public reads trimmed at Q25 with fastp, clones called with MiXCR, in-frame beta chains kept. CDR3 protein sequences are deduplicated, and each keeps its most common genes and DNA. These V and J calls originate from TCRdb's pipeline instead of the authors' own analysis. The sample profile shows about 360,000 distinct CDR3 sequences; 20% to 25% of them were found once. Roughly 13% of the sample is held by the ten biggest clonotypes.

The chain couples TRBV24-1 to TRBJ1-2, and TRBD1 may be the D gene, going by 6 matching bases. Source material: blood, either unsorted or a sorted T cell fraction (not recorded which). The receptor comes from a male donor with ankylosing spondylitis or in good health (not recorded which). The CDR3 amino acid sequence is: CATQGSYGYTF. The nucleotide sequence is given as TGTGCCACACAGGGTTCCTATGGCTACACCTTC.